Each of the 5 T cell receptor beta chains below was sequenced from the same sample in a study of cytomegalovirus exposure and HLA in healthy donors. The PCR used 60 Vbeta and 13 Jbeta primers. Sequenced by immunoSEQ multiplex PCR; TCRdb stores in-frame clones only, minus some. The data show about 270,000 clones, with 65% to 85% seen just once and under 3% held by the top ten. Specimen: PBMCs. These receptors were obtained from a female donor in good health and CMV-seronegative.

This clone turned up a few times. The DNA of the CDR3 is TGCGCCAGCACCAATTACAGGAGTAACTATGGCTACACCTTC. Its translation: CASTNYRSNYGYTF. The chain combines TRBV5-1 with TRBJ1-2; perhaps TRBD1 as D (5 bases). The CDR3 extends over 14 amino acids. The V end was cut by 6 bases, the J end by 1 base, with 13 bases between. Per germline, CDR1 SGHRS and CDR2 YFSETQ.

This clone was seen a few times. In DNA, the CDR3 is TGTGCCAGCACACAGGGCTATGGCTACACCTTC. It specifies CASTQGYGYTF. The chain employs TRBV6-1 and TRBJ1-2; maybe TRBD1 (6 bases). CDR3 length: 11 amino acids. V was clipped by 7 bases and J by 4 bases, with 7 bases between them. In germline, CDR1 is MNHNS, CDR2 SASEGT.

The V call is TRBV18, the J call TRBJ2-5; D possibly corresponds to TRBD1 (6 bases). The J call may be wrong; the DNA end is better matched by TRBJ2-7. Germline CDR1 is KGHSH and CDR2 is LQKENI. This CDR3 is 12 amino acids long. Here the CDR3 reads CASSSAGDEQYF. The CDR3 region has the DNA TGTGCCAGCTCATCTGCAGGGGACGAGCAGTACTTC.

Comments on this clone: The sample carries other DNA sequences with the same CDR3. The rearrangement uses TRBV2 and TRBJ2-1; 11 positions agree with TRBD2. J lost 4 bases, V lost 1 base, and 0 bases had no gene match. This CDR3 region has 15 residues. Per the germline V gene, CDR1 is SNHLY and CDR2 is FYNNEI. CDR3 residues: CASSEGTSGYNEQFF. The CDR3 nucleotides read TGTGCCAGCAGTGAAGGGACTAGCGGGTACAATGAGCAGTTCTTC.

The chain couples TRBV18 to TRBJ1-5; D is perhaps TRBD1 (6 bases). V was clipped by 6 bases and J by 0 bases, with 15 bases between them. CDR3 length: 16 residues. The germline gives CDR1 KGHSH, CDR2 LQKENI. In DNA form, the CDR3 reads TGTGCCAGCTCGCCGTTAGGGGGAGTTAGCAATCAGCCCCAGCATTTT. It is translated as CASSPLGGVSNQPQHF.